Each of the 3 T cell receptor beta chains below was sequenced from the same sample in a study of blood T cells in healthy people across ages. With a J-beta primer mix and a sample-barcoded 5' primer, a second PCR ran about 7 to 12 cycles. TCRdb re-analysed the 5' RACE reads in MiXCR, keeping a single row per CDR3 protein. The data contain hundreds of thousands of distinct CDR3 sequences, about 48% of them singletons. Sequencing input: blood. All receptors derive from a man aged 25 to 40 in good health.

This chain joins TRBV11-2 and TRBJ2-2; possible D gene TRBD2, 5 bases. Looked up from germline, CDR1 is SGHAT and CDR2 is FQNNGV. The CDR3 runs 17 residues. Trimming took off 0 bases at V and 0 bases at J, with 11 bases between the two ends. CDR3 residues: CASSLESRVTNTGELFF. The CDR3 DNA reads TGTGCCAGCAGCTTAGAGTCGAGGGTAACGAACACCGGGGAGCTGTTTTTT.

The V call is TRBV10-3, the J call TRBJ1-2, with D possibly being TRBD1 (5 bases). The CDR3 is made up of 12 amino acids. The ends were cut back, 10 bases at V and 1 base at J, with 10 bases in the middle. The germline V gene encodes CDR1 ENHRY and CDR2 SYGVKD. The CDR3 DNA reads as TGTGCCACCTCAGGGAATAACTATGGCTACACCTTC. As protein: CATSGNNYGYTF.

The CDR3 sequence is CASSFPTGTNEQYF. In DNA form, the CDR3 reads TGCGCCAGCAGCTTCCCGACAGGGACCAACGAGCAGTACTTC. The chain uses TRBV5-1 and TRBJ2-7; 7 nucleotides agree with TRBD1. Per germline, CDR1 SGHRS and CDR2 YFSETQ. The CDR3 is made up of 14 amino acids. The V and J ends lost 2 bases and 5 bases, in that order; junction bases with no gene match: 7.